A selection of T cell receptor beta chains follows, all from one sample in a study of T cells after yellow fever vaccination. Each CDR3 protein is one row after TCRdb ran MiXCR on the 5' RACE reads. This table has some 320,000 distinct CDR3 sequences, 7.5% to 9% appearing once. Sequencing was performed on PBMCs, taken on the day of the first yellow fever vaccination. The source of these receptors is a man younger than 30 who received the YFV17D yellow fever vaccine. Each CDR3 is given without its conserved first and last residue.

j_call	v_call	cdr3_length	cdr3_aa
TRBJ2-1	TRBV27	12	ASSFLPGDNEQF
TRBJ2-1	TRBV24-1	10	ATSDWGNEQF
TRBJ2-5	TRBV7-9	13	ASSSRAFAGETQY
TRBJ2-7	TRBV4-3	12	ASKERGRVYEQY
TRBJ1-2	TRBV6-1	9	ASSEVYGYT
TRBJ2-2	TRBV7-2	13	ASSWTGPNTGELF
TRBJ2-7	TRBV28	10	ASRKSQYEQY
TRBJ2-1	TRBV7-2	14	ASGTLGLSSYNEQF
TRBJ2-5	TRBV6-2/TRBV6-3	13	ASDFSAGDQETQY
TRBJ2-1	TRBV6-1	12	ASTQPGGYNEQF
TRBJ1-5	TRBV7-2	13	ASSLVAGDDQPQH
TRBJ2-3	TRBV12-3/TRBV12-4	10	ASRTGVDTQY
TRBJ2-2	TRBV3-1	14	ASSQGTSDYTGELF
TRBJ2-3	TRBV5-1	11	ASSTEGSDTQY
TRBJ2-3	TRBV7-2	14	ASSLLAGGAPDTQY
TRBJ1-6	TRBV27	16	ASRKLRTDRVYNSPLH
TRBJ2-3	TRBV18	13	ASSQLAGRTDTQY
TRBJ2-7	TRBV5-1	11	ASTGTGDYEQY
TRBJ2-7	TRBV6-2/TRBV6-3	11	ASSYGYPYEQY
TRBJ2-3	TRBV5-1	12	ASIGALSTDTQY
TRBJ1-2	TRBV20-1	12	SAISLTRDYGYT
TRBJ2-3	TRBV12-3/TRBV12-4	14	ASSLGLAGLTDTQY
TRBJ1-5	TRBV7-2	14	ASSLEVAGAGQPQH
TRBJ2-5	TRBV10-2	12	ASRPGLGVETQY
TRBJ1-3	TRBV6-5	14	ASSYSIGQRGNTIY
TRBJ2-5	TRBV20-1	10	GARDGGVTQY
TRBJ1-1	TRBV7-3	10	ASKEQNTEAF
TRBJ2-1	TRBV6-5	17	ASSYSQLAGDLAYNEQF
TRBJ2-5	TRBV3-1	11	ASSQEGFGTQY
TRBJ2-1	TRBV12-3/TRBV12-4	14	ASRSRGPSSYNEQF
TRBJ2-3	TRBV20-1	12	SARGGGSTDTQY
TRBJ2-3	TRBV7-2	14	ASSLVGGGSTDTQY
TRBJ1-6	TRBV5-4	13	ASSWGTGDNSPLH
TRBJ2-2	TRBV30	11	AWRLGYTGELF
TRBJ2-3	TRBV2	10	ASRDDTDTQY
TRBJ1-1	TRBV7-3	12	ASSLTSGSTEAF
TRBJ2-5	TRBV20-1	12	SALGAGLQETQY
TRBJ2-3	TRBV2	12	ASMTETSTDTQY
TRBJ2-1	TRBV5-1	12	ASGEQGASNEQF
TRBJ2-1	TRBV5-1	13	ASSSTGQDYNEQF
TRBJ1-2	TRBV14	12	ASSQDGGYYGYT
TRBJ1-5	TRBV7-9	13	ASSLDLGSNQPQH
TRBJ2-6	TRBV29-1	15	SVDGSRGRTGANVLT
TRBJ1-2	TRBV6-2/TRBV6-3	13	ASSYGPGQLYGYT
TRBJ1-6	TRBV15	13	ATSRVSVLDSPLH
TRBJ2-2	TRBV5-4	13	ASSTAGINTGELF
TRBJ2-1	TRBV2	11	ASGAGLDNEQF
TRBJ2-6	TRBV5-5	14	ASSLAGGPGANVLT
TRBJ2-1	TRBV4-1	12	ASSQVKLLNEQF
TRBJ1-5	TRBV20-1	10	SARDINQPQH
TRBJ2-3	TRBV5-1	13	ASSLGLGGTDTQY
TRBJ2-2	TRBV5-4	12	ASSVDLQTGELF
TRBJ1-6	TRBV7-9	13	ASSLARPGDSPLH